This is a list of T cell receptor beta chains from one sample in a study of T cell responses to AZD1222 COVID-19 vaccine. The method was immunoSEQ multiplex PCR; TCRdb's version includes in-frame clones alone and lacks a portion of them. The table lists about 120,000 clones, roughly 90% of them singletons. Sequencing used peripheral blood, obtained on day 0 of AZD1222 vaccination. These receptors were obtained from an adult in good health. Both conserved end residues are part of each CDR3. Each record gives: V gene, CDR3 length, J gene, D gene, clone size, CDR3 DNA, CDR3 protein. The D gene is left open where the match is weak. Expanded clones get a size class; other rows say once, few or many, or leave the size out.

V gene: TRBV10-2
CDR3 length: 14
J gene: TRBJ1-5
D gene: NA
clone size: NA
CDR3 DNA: TGCGCCAGCACACCAGGGGCCGGCAATCAGCCCCAGCATTTT
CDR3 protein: CASTPGAGNQPQHF

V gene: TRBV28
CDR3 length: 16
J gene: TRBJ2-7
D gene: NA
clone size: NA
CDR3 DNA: TGTGCCAGCAGTTTATCTAGAGTAGGGCTCGGGGCCAAGCAGTACTTC
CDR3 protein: CASSLSRVGLGAKQYF

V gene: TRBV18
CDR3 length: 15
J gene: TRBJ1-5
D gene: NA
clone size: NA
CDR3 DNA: TGTGCCAGCTCACCTGTCGTAGAGGGCAATCAGCCCCAGCATTTT
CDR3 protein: CASSPVVEGNQPQHF

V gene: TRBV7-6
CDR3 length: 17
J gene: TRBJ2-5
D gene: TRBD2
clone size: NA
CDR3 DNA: TGTGCCAGCAGCCGCCTTAGCGGGGGTGCCCCCCAAGAGACCCAGTACTTC
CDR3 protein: CASSRLSGGAPQETQYF

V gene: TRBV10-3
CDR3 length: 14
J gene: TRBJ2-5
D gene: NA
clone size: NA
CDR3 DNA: TGTGCCATCAGTGAGGACTTCCCCCCGGAGACCCAGTACTTC
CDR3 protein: CAISEDFPPETQYF

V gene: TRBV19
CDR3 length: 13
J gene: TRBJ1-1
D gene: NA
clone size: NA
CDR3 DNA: TGTGCCAGTAGTTCCCAGGTGAACACTGAAGCTTTCTTT
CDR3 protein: CASSSQVNTEAFF

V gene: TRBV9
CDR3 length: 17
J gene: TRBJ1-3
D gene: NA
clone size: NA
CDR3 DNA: TGTGCCAGCAGCCTCTCGGGAAGGGGAGGAAGCGGGGACACCATATATTTT
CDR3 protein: CASSLSGRGGSGDTIYF

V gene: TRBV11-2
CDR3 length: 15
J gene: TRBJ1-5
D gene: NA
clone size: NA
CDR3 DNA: TGTGCCAGCAGCTTAGGACCCTTAGGGAATCAGCCCCAGCATTTT
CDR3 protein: CASSLGPLGNQPQHF

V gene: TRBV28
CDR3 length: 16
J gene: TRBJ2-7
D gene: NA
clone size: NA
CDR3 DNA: TGTGCCAGCAGTTTAACCCCTCGAGGTCCTAGGGACGAGCAGTACTTC
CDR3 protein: CASSLTPRGPRDEQYF

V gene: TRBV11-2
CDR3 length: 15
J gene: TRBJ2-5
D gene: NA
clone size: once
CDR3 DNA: TGTGCCAGCAGCTTATTGTCGGGGGTAGGGGAGACCCAGTACTTC
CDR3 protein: CASSLLSGVGETQYF

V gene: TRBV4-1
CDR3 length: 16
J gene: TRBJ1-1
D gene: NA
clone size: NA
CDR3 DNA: TGCGCCAGCAGCCAAGAAAGGGGTGGTAGGAGCTCCGAAGCTTTCTTT
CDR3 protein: CASSQERGGRSSEAFF